Many counts were recorded for the clone carrying this TCR beta chain. Antigen specificity is unknown. This sample stems from a study of naive and memory T cell subsets. CDR3 size: 16 residues. V dropped 0 bases and J dropped 1 base, with 11 bases sitting between them. CDR1 and CDR2 from the germline V gene are SGHDT and YYEEEE. An equimolar mix of two oligonucleotides served as the beta constant-region primer for TRBC1 and TRBC2. TCRdb analysed the UMI-ligation and nested PCR reads with MiXCR anew, one entry per CDR3 protein. This sample carries tens of thousands of distinct CDR3 sequences, 10% to 15% of them seen once, and the ten largest clones take roughly 0.84%. Overall study results and limits: In CD4 and CD8 cells, diversity dropped from naive through EMRA.

Separate alpha and beta amplification began at the second PCR step. The sequenced sample was central memory CD4+ T cells from blood. The sequence was obtained from a human donor in good health. The V call is TRBV5-6, the J call TRBJ2-4, with D unclear. CDR3 region: CASSLGGLVAKNIQYF. In nucleotides, the CDR3 is TGTGCCAGCAGCTTGGGGGGTTTAGTGGCCAAAAACATTCAGTACTTC. The full variable domain, in which reference TRBV5-6 and TRBJ2-4 provide the parts outside the CDR3, is DAGVTQSPTHLIKTRGQQVTLRCSPKSGHDTVSWYQQALGQGPQFIFQYYEEEERQRGNFPDRFSGHQFPNYSSELNVNALLLGDSALYLCASSLGGLVAKNIQYFGAGTRLSVL.